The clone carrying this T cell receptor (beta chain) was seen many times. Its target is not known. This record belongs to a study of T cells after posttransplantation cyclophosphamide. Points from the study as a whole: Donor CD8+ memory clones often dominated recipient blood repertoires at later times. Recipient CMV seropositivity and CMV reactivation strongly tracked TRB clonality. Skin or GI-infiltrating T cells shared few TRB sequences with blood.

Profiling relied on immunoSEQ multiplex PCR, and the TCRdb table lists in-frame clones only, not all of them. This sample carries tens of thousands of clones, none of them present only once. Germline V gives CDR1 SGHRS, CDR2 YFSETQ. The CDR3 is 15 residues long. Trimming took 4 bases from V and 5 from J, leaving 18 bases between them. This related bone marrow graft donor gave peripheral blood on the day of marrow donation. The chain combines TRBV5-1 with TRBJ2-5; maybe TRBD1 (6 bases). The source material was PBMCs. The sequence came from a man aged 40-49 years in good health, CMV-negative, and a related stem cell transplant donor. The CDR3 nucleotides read TGCGCCAGCAGCCTGGAACTGGGGGCGGGCGAGACCCAGTACTTC. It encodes CASSLELGAGETQYF.